These 3 T cell receptor beta chains share one sample of origin, sequenced in a study of post-analysis software for immune sequencing data (dated by TCRdb to the mid-2010s). The method was PCR. The sequencing machine was an Illumina HiSeq 2500. Unique molecular identifiers were incorporated into TCR beta cDNA libraries to reduce PCR and sequencing biases. TCRdb reanalyzed the raw reads on its own, using fastp at Q25 for trimming and MiXCR for clone calling, and kept in-frame beta chains. Every CDR3 protein is listed once, alongside the most common genes and DNA of its rows. This sample is represented by 650,000 to 850,000 distinct CDR3 sequences; approximately 44% of them were singletons. Roughly 4.5% of the sample belongs to the ten largest clones. For these receptors, no antigen is known. What the work shows at the level of the full study, not this receptor alone: Significantly higher frequencies in patients than in controls were found for about five TRBV segments, including TRBV5-6, TRBV5-1 and TRBV20-1.

Sequenced: blood. These receptors originate from a girl under 18 with multiple sclerosis.

This clonotype occurred many times. The V and J genes are TRBV9 and TRBJ1-1; D ambiguous. In germline, CDR1 is SGDLS, CDR2 YYNGEE. V was trimmed by 0 bases and J by 4 bases, leaving 7 bases between them. CDR3 length: 13 residues. The CDR3 nucleotides are TGTGCCAGCAGCGTAGGGGGTTCCACTGAAGCTTTCTTT. Its protein is CASSVGGSTEAFF.

The V gene is TRBV7-9, the J gene TRBJ2-7, with no clear D. The ends were cut back, 1 base at V and 9 bases at J, with 16 bases in the middle. The CDR3 spans 14 residues. Germline loops: CDR1 SEHNR, CDR2 FQNEAQ (reference sequence). DNA of the CDR3: TGTGCCAGCAGCTTAGATCCCCAGGCCGCCGGGCAGTACTTC. Amino acids: CASSLDPQAAGQYF.

V and J are TRBV4-1 and TRBJ1-1, with a weak D call TRBD1 (6 bases). V shed 5 bases and J shed 0 bases, with 16 bases lying between them. The CDR3 is 16 amino acids. Germline V CDR1 and CDR2: MGHRA, YSYEKL. The CDR3 DNA reads TGCGCCAGCAGCTATGATGACGGGACATTGAACACTGAAGCTTTCTTT. This gives the protein CASSYDDGTLNTEAFF.